This passage covers 20 T cell receptor beta chains from one sample sequenced in a study of T cell repertoires in cytomegalovirus infection. One entry per CDR3 protein, called by TCRdb with MiXCR from the reads. This table has some 280,000 distinct CDR3 sequences, around 15% appearing once. Sequencing was carried out using PBMCs. The source of these receptors is a human donor in good health (CMV status not recorded). Some clones in this sample may be carry-over from other donors' samples.

Remarks on this clonotype: The junction departs from germline at one end; a sequencing error may be responsible. The V and J genes are TRBV7-9 and TRBJ2-1; TRBD1 matches 8 bases. CDR3 length: 15 residues. Per germline, CDR1 SEHNR and CDR2 FQNEAQ (reference sequence). The CDR3 DNA is TGTGCCAGCAGCTTAGGGACAGGGCCCCTCAATGAGCAGCTCTTC. Residues: CASSLGTGPLNEQLF. Full variable domain (rest looked up from reference TRBV7-9 and TRBJ2-1): DTGVSQNPRHKITKRGQNVTFRCDPISEHNRLYWYRQTLGQGPEFLTYFQNEAQLEKSRLLSDRFSAERPKGSFSTLEIQRTEQGDSAMYLCASSLGTGPLNEQLFGPGTRLTVL.

This rearrangement joins TRBV20-1 to TRBJ1-5, with D perhaps matching TRBD1 (5 bases). This CDR3 region has 15 residues. The germline V gene has CDR1 DFQATT and CDR2 SNEGSKA (reference sequence). V lost 4 bases and J lost 3, with 16 bases in between. Here the CDR3 DNA reads TGCAGTGCTAAGCCTGGGGGTAAGGACAATCAGCCCCAGCATTTT. Amino acids: CSAKPGGKDNQPQHF.

This clonotype has a count of ten or more. This chain joins TRBV7-2 and TRBJ2-3, with D unresolved. This CDR3 contains 15 residues. Looked up from germline, CDR1 is SGHTA and CDR2 is FQGNSA. V lost 6 bases, J lost 1 base, and 14 bases lay in between. Written as DNA, the CDR3 is TGTGCCAGCAGTAAGGCCTCTTCTGGCACAGATACGCAGTATTTT. Translating it yields CASSKASSGTDTQYF.

V is TRBV6-2 or TRBV6-3 and J is TRBJ1-4; possibly TRBD1 for D (6 bases). Per germline, CDR1 MNHEY and CDR2 SVGEGT. V was clipped by 4 bases and J by 10 bases, with 13 bases between them. The CDR3 spans 13 residues. This chain's CDR3 is CASSSTGTRKLFF. For the CDR3, the DNA is TGTGCCAGCAGTTCAACCGGGACACGAAAACTGTTTTTT.

There are many counts of this clonotype. The rearrangement joins TRBV6-1 to TRBJ2-1; maybe TRBD1 (5 bases). V dropped 5 bases and J dropped 9 bases, with 17 bases sitting between them. CDR1 and CDR2 from the germline V gene are MNHNS and SASEGT. CDR3 length equals 14 residues. CDR3 loop: CASSTFGRVVEQFF. As DNA, the CDR3 is TGTGCCAGCAGTACCTTCGGCAGGGTGGTTGAGCAGTTCTTC.

This chain connects TRBV15 to TRBJ2-1, with 11 bases lining up with TRBD2. CDR1 LNHNV and CDR2 YYDKDF come from the germline V gene (reference sequence). V lost 5 bases, J lost 10 bases, and 7 bases stayed unmatched. The CDR3 has 14 amino acids. Here the CDR3 reads CATSGRLAGYEQFF. The CDR3, as DNA: TGTGCCACCAGCGGTAGACTAGCGGGGTACGAGCAGTTCTTC.

This clonotype appeared many times. The rearrangement uses TRBV7-2 and TRBJ2-7; 7 nucleotides line up with TRBD2. Looked up from germline, CDR1 is SGHTA and CDR2 is FQGNSA. The CDR3 has 16 residues. Trimming took 2 bases from V and 9 from J; bases not matched to a gene: 16. CDR3 DNA sequence: TGTGCCAGCAGCTTAAAGGGGAGGGCCCTAGTGGAACGGCAGTACTTC. It yields the protein CASSLKGRALVERQYF.

This clonotype was picked up a small number of times. The chain uses TRBV7-9 and TRBJ1-1; no clear D gene. Trimming pared 6 bases from V and 4 bases from J, leaving 12 bases between. Germline lookup yields CDR1 SEHNR and CDR2 FQNEAQ (reference sequence). This CDR3 region has 13 residues. CDR3 coding DNA: TGTGCCAGCAGTCCAAAGGATGGCACTGAAGCTTTCTTT. Amino acids: CASSPKDGTEAFF.

The V call is TRBV28, the J call TRBJ2-1, with D maybe TRBD1 (6 bases). This CDR3 is 15 amino acids long. V dropped 6 bases and J dropped 4 bases, with 16 bases sitting between them. CDR1 and CDR2 from the germline V gene are MDHEN and SYDVKM. This chain's CDR3 is CASRRTGTSYNEQFF. As DNA, the CDR3 is TGTGCCAGCAGGCGTACCGGGACATCATACAATGAGCAGTTCTTC.

The chain combines TRBV7-9 with TRBJ2-7, with 9 bases aligning to TRBD1. The length of the CDR3 is 17 residues. V lost 3 bases and J lost 5; bases outside the gene matches: 14. Germline CDR1 reads SEHNR; CDR2 reads FQNEAQ (reference sequence). The DNA for the CDR3 is TGTGCCAGCAGCTTCTCCGAGAGACAGGGGGTTACAAACGAGCAGTACTTC. This sequence encodes CASSFSERQGVTNEQYF.

This clonotype was counted only a few times. This rearrangement joins TRBV4-1 to TRBJ2-7; TRBD1 matches at 9 bases. The V segment lost 3 bases and the J segment 0 bases; nucleotides outside the gene matches: 3. This CDR3 is 15 amino acids long. CDR1 is MGHRA and CDR2 is YSYEKL in the germline V gene. CDR3 sequence (DNA): TGCGCCAGCAGCCACGGACAGGGGACCTCCTACGAGCAGTACTTC. This codes for CASSHGQGTSYEQYF.

In its sample, this clonotype was seen a few times. The rearrangement links TRBV28 to TRBJ2-3, with D uncertain. The CDR3 totals 16 residues. V was shortened by 6 bases and J by 2 bases, with 18 bases between the two germline ends. Germline V lookup: CDR1 MDHEN, CDR2 SYDVKM. The CDR3 protein is CASSHDTTVLTDTQYF. The CDR3 coding sequence is TGTGCCAGCAGCCACGACACTACAGTTCTCACAGATACGCAGTATTTT.

This clonotype was counted many times. V usage is TRBV7-6 and J usage is TRBJ1-2; unclear D gene. The CDR3 consists of 13 residues. Germline V CDR1 and CDR2: SGHVS, FNYEAQ. Trimming took off 1 base at V and 7 bases at J, with 10 bases between the two ends. The CDR3, as DNA: TGTGCCAGCAGCTTAGAAGGGCGCCGTGGCTACACCTTC. Protein sequence: CASSLEGRRGYTF.

This clonotype was detected ten times or more. The V call is TRBV25-1, the J call TRBJ1-5; D not resolved. The V end lost 9 bases, the J end lost 6 bases, and 12 bases lay between the germline ends. Germline V gene sequence: CDR1 MGHDK, CDR2 SYGVNS. The CDR3 has 12 amino acids. The CDR3 loop is CASRPCPQPQHF. The CDR3 DNA is TGTGCCAGTAGGCCGTGCCCTCAGCCCCAGCATTTT. The full variable domain, its missing parts supplied by reference TRBV25-1 and TRBJ1-5, is EADIYQTPRYLVIGTGKKITLECSQTMGHDKMYWYQQDPGMELHLIHYSYGVNSTEKGDLSSESTVSRIRTEHFPLTLESARPSHTSQYLCASRPCPQPQHFGDGTRLSIL.

CDR3 in amino acids: CASHRGSNEQFF. In DNA, the CDR3 is TGTGCCAGCCACCGGGGTAGCAATGAGCAGTTCTTC. J is TRBJ2-1 and V is TRBV18, with D tentatively TRBD2 (5 bases). Germline V lookup: CDR1 KGHSH, CDR2 LQKENI. The CDR3 totals 12 residues. V was trimmed by 8 bases and J by 6 bases, leaving 11 bases between them.

The V and J genes are TRBV20-1 and TRBJ1-4; D might be TRBD1 (5 bases). CDR3 length equals 14 residues. The germline CDR1 and CDR2 sequences are DFQATT and SNEGSKA (reference sequence). The germline V and J ends were trimmed by 1 base and 8 bases, with 14 bases remaining between them. The CDR3 loop is CSARAGTGGEKLFF. CDR3 coding DNA: TGCAGTGCTAGAGCCGGGACGGGGGGGGAAAAACTGTTTTTT.

The chain employs TRBV5-1 and TRBJ2-1; 12 bases align to TRBD2. The germline CDR1 and CDR2 sequences are SGHRS and YFSETQ. V trimming: 2 bases; J trimming: 8 bases; junction bases outside the gene matches: 11. This CDR3 has 17 residues. The CDR3 reads CASSFRIRLAGDYEQFF. The CDR3 nucleotides read TGCGCCAGCAGCTTCCGCATAAGACTAGCGGGGGACTATGAGCAGTTCTTC.

This clonotype came up a few times. The chain has TRBV6-2 or TRBV6-3 and TRBJ1-2; 9 bases match TRBD1. The V segment lost 6 bases and the J segment 4 bases; nucleotides outside the gene matches: 6. The CDR3 has 14 amino acids. Germline CDR1 is MNHEY and CDR2 is SVGEGT. The CDR3 nucleotides are TGTGCCAGCAGACTAACAGGGGGCGCCTATGGCTACACCTTC. Protein product: CASRLTGGAYGYTF.

A remark on this clonotype: Being one base from a much bigger clone, this may be a read error. The V gene is TRBV7-6, the J gene TRBJ1-4; tentative D call: TRBD1 (5 bases). V was pared by 0 bases and J by 8 bases, with 7 bases between. The CDR3 consists of 13 residues. CDR1 and CDR2 (germline): SGHVS, FNYEAQ. The CDR3 sequence: CASSLAGTEKLFF. CDR3 bases: TGTGCCAGCAGCTTAGCTGGGACGGAAAAACTGTTTTTT.

This clonotype appeared many times. The genes are TRBV7-9 and TRBJ2-2, with D unclear. The CDR3 loop spans 15 amino acids. The V end was cut by 3 bases, the J end by 1 base, with 9 bases between. Germline V CDR1 and CDR2: SEHNR, FQNEAQ (reference sequence). CDR3 in DNA: TGTGCCAGCAGCTTCGGCCAGCTGAACACCGGGGAGCTGTTTTTT. Its protein is CASSFGQLNTGELFF.